The 9 T cell receptor beta chains below come from one sample, sequenced in a study of shared clonotypes between healthy human individuals. Measured with immunoSEQ multiplex PCR; TCRdb has only the in-frame clones, and not every one. The top ten clones hold about 0.36% of a sample with approximately 2,000,000 clones, around 90% of them seen once. Input material: naive CD4+ T cells from PBMCs. Regarding subset: CD45RA+ positively selected. These receptors all come from a man between 18 and 35 years old in good health. Some clones in this sample may be carry-over from other donors' samples.

This clone showed up just a few times. The chain uses TRBV28 and TRBJ1-5; possible D gene TRBD1, 5 bases. In germline, CDR1 is MDHEN, CDR2 SYDVKM. This CDR3 is built from 15 residues. V lost 6 bases and J lost 4, with 16 bases in between. For the CDR3, the DNA is TGTGCCAGCAGCCCCACCCTGGGGGGTAATCAGCCCCAGCATTTT. This gives the protein CASSPTLGGNQPQHF.

The CDR3 DNA reads TGTGCCAGCAGCTTAAATCGACAGAACACTGAAGCTTTCTTT. Protein: CASSLNRQNTEAFF. This chain joins TRBV7-2 and TRBJ1-1; D call uncertain. The germline V gene has CDR1 SGHTA and CDR2 FQGNSA. This CDR3 spans 14 amino acids. V lost 2 bases and J 1 base, leaving 8 bases between the germline ends.

Here the CDR3 reads CASSFVGAASYEQYF. CDR3 in DNA: TGTGCCAGCAGCTTCGTCGGGGCGGCCTCCTACGAGCAGTACTTC. V usage is TRBV5-6 and J usage is TRBJ2-7; either TRBD1 or TRBD2 may fit D (5 bases each). Germline V lookup: CDR1 SGHDT, CDR2 YYEEEE. The CDR3 has 15 amino acids. Trimming shortened V by 2 bases and J by 0 bases, and 12 bases separated the two germline ends. Full variable domain (remainder filled in from reference TRBV5-6 and TRBJ2-7): DAGVTQSPTHLIKTRGQQVTLRCSPKSGHDTVSWYQQALGQGPQFIFQYYEEEERQRGNFPDRFSGHQFPNYSSELNVNALLLGDSALYLCASSFVGAASYEQYFGPGTRLTVT.

V usage is TRBV7-2 and J usage is TRBJ2-7; 8 nucleotides agree with TRBD2. Trimming took 5 bases from V and 5 from J; bases not matched to a gene: 11. Germline loops: CDR1 SGHTA, CDR2 FQGNSA. The length of the CDR3 is 15 residues. The CDR3 region is CASSQPGGGIHEQYF. For the CDR3, the DNA is TGTGCCAGCAGCCAACCGGGCGGGGGGATCCACGAGCAGTACTTC.

The chain links TRBV9 to TRBJ2-1; D unresolved. The CDR3 loop spans 11 amino acids. Trimming took off 4 bases at V and 7 bases at J, with 6 bases between the two ends. CDR1 SGDLS and CDR2 YYNGEE come from the germline V gene. This CDR3 is CASSHLNEQFF. Written as DNA, the CDR3 is TGTGCCAGCAGCCACTTGAATGAGCAGTTCTTC.

The CDR3 here is CAWTTGVSYTF. In nucleotides, the CDR3 is TGTGCCTGGACAACAGGGGTTAGCTACACCTTC. The chain joins TRBV30 to TRBJ1-2, with 7 bases identical to TRBD1. Looked up from germline, CDR1 is GTSNPN and CDR2 is SVGIG (reference sequence). The CDR3 spans 11 residues. J was trimmed by 9 bases and V by 4 bases; bases with no gene match: 5.

V and J are TRBV19 and TRBJ1-1; D gene unclear. CDR1 and CDR2 (germline): LNHDA, SQIVND (reference sequence). This CDR3 is built from 13 residues. V shed 4 bases and J shed 2 bases, with 8 bases lying between them. The CDR3 nucleotides are TGTGCCAGTAGTAGAGAATTAAACACTGAAGCTTTCTTT. Translating it yields CASSRELNTEAFF.

The chain combines TRBV7-8 with TRBJ1-1; D is perhaps TRBD1 (5 bases). CDR3 length: 15 amino acids. The germline gives CDR1 SGHVS, CDR2 FQNEAQ. The V and J ends lost 7 bases and 5 bases respectively, with 20 bases between them. The CDR3 protein is CASTLLLGAQTEAFF. CDR3 bases: TGTGCCAGCACCCTTCTTTTAGGGGCACAAACTGAAGCTTTCTTT.

For this clone: Other DNA sequences from this sample encode an identical CDR3 as well. The gene calls are TRBV28 and TRBJ2-6; the D is unclear. The CDR3 loop spans 16 amino acids. CDR1 and CDR2 from the germline V gene are MDHEN and SYDVKM. Trimming stripped 1 base from V and 1 base from J, with 8 bases between. In DNA form, the CDR3 reads TGTGCCAGCAGTTTATCGAGTGGGTCTGGGGCCAACGTCCTGACTTTC. As protein: CASSLSSGSGANVLTF.